Listed below are T cell receptor beta chains from one sample, sequenced in a study of OX40 agonist ivuxolimab in advanced cancers. Libraries were prepared by immunoSEQ multiplex PCR; TCRdb keeps only in-frame clonotypes and omits some of them. The sample lists some 77,000 clones; around four fifths were seen once. The material was CD4+ or CD8+ T cells sorted from blood, obtained in a trial of the OX40 agonist ivuxolimab. These receptors were collected from an adult with an advanced solid tumor such as melanoma, head and neck, liver or kidney cancer. Each CDR3 is given without its conserved first and last residue. Each record gives: CDR3 protein, V gene, J gene.

CDR3aa: ASSLSGGDYNEQF
v_gene: TRBV5-1
j_gene: TRBJ2-1

CDR3aa: ASSRRSGGRTNEKLF
v_gene: TRBV11-2
j_gene: TRBJ1-4

CDR3aa: ASSFRDRRYNEQF
v_gene: TRBV5-6
j_gene: TRBJ2-1

CDR3aa: ASSSGSTKNTEAF
v_gene: TRBV6-5
j_gene: TRBJ1-1

CDR3aa: ASSQTANEQF
v_gene: TRBV2
j_gene: TRBJ2-1

CDR3aa: ASSMTAIHNSPLH
v_gene: TRBV7-9
j_gene: TRBJ1-6

CDR3aa: ASRPNRGEETQY
v_gene: TRBV7-2
j_gene: TRBJ2-5

CDR3aa: ASSLPQGADEQY
v_gene: TRBV5-1
j_gene: TRBJ2-7

CDR3aa: ASSQGLAVGYEQY
v_gene: TRBV4-1
j_gene: TRBJ2-7

CDR3aa: ASCARTYEQY
v_gene: TRBV28
j_gene: TRBJ2-7

CDR3aa: ASSWGGRTLTTEAF
v_gene: TRBV28
j_gene: TRBJ1-1

CDR3aa: ASRPAAVWYGYT
v_gene: TRBV28
j_gene: TRBJ1-2

CDR3aa: AWSVGAYGYT
v_gene: TRBV30
j_gene: TRBJ1-2

CDR3aa: ASSRQGARAKNIQY
v_gene: TRBV5-4
j_gene: TRBJ2-4

CDR3aa: ASSRDRVTEAF
v_gene: TRBV14
j_gene: TRBJ1-1

CDR3aa: ASSYGAGGSYEQY
v_gene: TRBV6-5
j_gene: TRBJ2-7

CDR3aa: ASSLDFALRELF
v_gene: TRBV11-2
j_gene: TRBJ2-2

CDR3aa: ASSRSGSYNEQF
v_gene: TRBV7-2
j_gene: TRBJ2-1

CDR3aa: ASRNSGPLYNEQF
v_gene: TRBV6-6
j_gene: TRBJ2-1

CDR3aa: ASSLGQGYSPLH
v_gene: TRBV7-2
j_gene: TRBJ1-6

CDR3aa: AWNSHGNTEAF
v_gene: TRBV30
j_gene: TRBJ1-1

CDR3aa: ASSQIRDTEAF
v_gene: TRBV18
j_gene: TRBJ1-1

CDR3aa: ASSSGTDTQY
v_gene: TRBV7-6
j_gene: TRBJ2-3

CDR3aa: ASSLQTSGGANEQF
v_gene: TRBV7-8
j_gene: TRBJ2-1

CDR3aa: ASSLADRNTGELF
v_gene: TRBV5-1
j_gene: TRBJ2-2

CDR3aa: ASSPGREETEAF
v_gene: TRBV5-1
j_gene: TRBJ1-1

CDR3aa: ASSRAFTLAGGTDTQY
v_gene: TRBV14
j_gene: TRBJ2-3

CDR3aa: ASSPGRATETQY
v_gene: TRBV6-1
j_gene: TRBJ2-5

CDR3aa: ASSRGLVSTDTQY
v_gene: TRBV5-1
j_gene: TRBJ2-3

CDR3aa: ASKSPTGQAYEQY
v_gene: TRBV28
j_gene: TRBJ2-7

CDR3aa: ASSYLARHEQY
v_gene: TRBV6-5
j_gene: TRBJ2-7

CDR3aa: ASSVGDRGATGELF
v_gene: TRBV9
j_gene: TRBJ2-2

CDR3aa: ASSFSTDTQY
v_gene: TRBV9
j_gene: TRBJ2-3

CDR3aa: ASSWDRDTEAF
v_gene: TRBV7-2
j_gene: TRBJ1-1

CDR3aa: ASSLGSPDTQY
v_gene: TRBV5-1
j_gene: TRBJ2-3

CDR3aa: ASSPQWSTGELF
v_gene: TRBV7-7
j_gene: TRBJ2-2

CDR3aa: ASSLVGGNYGYT
v_gene: TRBV28
j_gene: TRBJ1-2

CDR3aa: ASRDSGRGAF
v_gene: TRBV6-5
j_gene: TRBJ1-1

CDR3aa: ASSLYAGTGFGYT
v_gene: TRBV7-3
j_gene: TRBJ1-2

CDR3aa: ASSLGTGTGELF
v_gene: TRBV5-1
j_gene: TRBJ2-2

CDR3aa: SVAPRVPGPYGYT
v_gene: TRBV29-1
j_gene: TRBJ1-2

CDR3aa: ASSFNNEQF
v_gene: TRBV2
j_gene: TRBJ2-1

CDR3aa: SAAVGDTQY
v_gene: TRBV20-1
j_gene: TRBJ2-3